This entry features one TCR beta chain sequence. The antigen remains undetermined. This sample was included in a study of monozygotic twins with inflammatory bowel disease. TCRdb processed the 5' RACE reads again and assigns one entry to each CDR3 protein, with no DNA. Reported are tens of thousands of distinct CDR3 sequences; the ten largest clones contain 7.4%. The CDR3 is 13 amino acids. Germline V lookup: CDR1 SGHDT, CDR2 YYEEEE. Overall study findings and caveats: Between concordant and discordant twins, repertoire similarity failed to differ, a result that limited power may explain. IBD patients displayed reduced TCRbeta diversity (inverse Simpson) when set against healthy co-twins.

The source material was blood. This sequence joins TRBV5-6 and TRBJ1-6. The clonotype originates from a human donor with ulcerative colitis or Crohn's disease, or a healthy co-twin of an affected twin (not recorded which). The CDR3: CASSFQNNSPLHF. The whole variable domain, remainder taken from reference TRBV5-6 and TRBJ1-6, is DAGVTQSPTHLIKTRGQQVTLRCSPKSGHDTVSWYQQALGQGPQFIFQYYEEEERQRGNFPDRFSGHQFPNYSSELNVNALLLGDSALYLCASSFQNNSPLHFGNGTRLTVT.